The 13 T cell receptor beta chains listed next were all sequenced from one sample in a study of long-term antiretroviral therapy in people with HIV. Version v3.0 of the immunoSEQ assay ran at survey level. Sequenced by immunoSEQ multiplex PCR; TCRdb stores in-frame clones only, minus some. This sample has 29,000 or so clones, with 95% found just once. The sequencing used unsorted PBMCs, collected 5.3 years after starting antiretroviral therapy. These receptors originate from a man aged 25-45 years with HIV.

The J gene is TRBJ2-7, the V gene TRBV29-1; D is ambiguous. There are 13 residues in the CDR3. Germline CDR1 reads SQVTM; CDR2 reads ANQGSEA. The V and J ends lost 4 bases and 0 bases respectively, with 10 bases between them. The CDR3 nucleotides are TGCAGCGTTGGATCACAATCCTCCTACGAGCAGTACTTC. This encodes CSVGSQSSYEQYF.

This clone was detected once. CDR3 sequence: CASEGSSADTQYF. CDR3 coding DNA: TGTGCCAGTGAGGGGAGTAGCGCAGATACGCAGTATTTT. The chain joins TRBV19 to TRBJ2-3; D might be TRBD1 or TRBD2, each matching 5 bases. Germline values: CDR1 LNHDA, CDR2 SQIVND (reference sequence). Deletions cut 8 bases from V and 4 bases from J, with 13 bases between. The CDR3 covers 13 residues. Combining the CDR3 with reference TRBV19 and TRBJ2-3 gives the whole variable domain DGGITQSPKYLFRKEGQNVTLSCEQNLNHDAMYWYRQDPGQGLRLIYYSQIVNDFQKGDIAEGYSVSREKKESFPLTVTSAQKNPTAFYLCASEGSSADTQYFGPGTRLTVL.

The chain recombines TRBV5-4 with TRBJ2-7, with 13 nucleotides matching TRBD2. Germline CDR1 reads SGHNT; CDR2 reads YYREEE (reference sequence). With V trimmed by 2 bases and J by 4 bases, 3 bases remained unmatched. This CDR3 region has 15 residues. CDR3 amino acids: CASSFELAGGYEQYF. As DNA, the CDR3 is TGTGCCAGCAGCTTTGAACTAGCGGGAGGGTACGAGCAGTACTTC.

CDR3 coding DNA: TGTGCCGTCCCGGGGGTCACCCGACATGGCTACACCTTC. Amino acids: CAVPGVTRHGYTF. This rearrangement joins TRBV28 to TRBJ1-2; D perhaps matches TRBD1 (5 bases). The CDR3 has 13 amino acids. Germline V lookup: CDR1 MDHEN, CDR2 SYDVKM. Trimming removed 11 bases at V and 6 bases at J, with 19 bases between.

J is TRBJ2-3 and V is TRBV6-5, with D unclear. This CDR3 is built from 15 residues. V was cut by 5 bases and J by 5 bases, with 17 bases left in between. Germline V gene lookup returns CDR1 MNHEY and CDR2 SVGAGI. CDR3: CASSSPLMSGDTQYF. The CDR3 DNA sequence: TGTGCCAGCAGTAGCCCGCTAATGTCGGGAGATACGCAGTATTTT.

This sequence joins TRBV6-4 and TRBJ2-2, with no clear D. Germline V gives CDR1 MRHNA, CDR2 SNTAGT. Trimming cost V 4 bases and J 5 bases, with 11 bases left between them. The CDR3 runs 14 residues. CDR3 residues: CASSVLGHTGELFF. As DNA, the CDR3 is TGTGCCAGCAGTGTCTTGGGTCATACCGGGGAGCTGTTTTTT.

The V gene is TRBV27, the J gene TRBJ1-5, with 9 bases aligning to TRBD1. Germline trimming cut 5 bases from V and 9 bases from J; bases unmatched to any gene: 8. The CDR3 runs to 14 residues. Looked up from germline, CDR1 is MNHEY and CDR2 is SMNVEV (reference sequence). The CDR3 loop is CASSPGTGFGPQHF. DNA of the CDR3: TGTGCCAGCAGTCCGGGGACAGGGTTCGGGCCCCAGCATTTT.

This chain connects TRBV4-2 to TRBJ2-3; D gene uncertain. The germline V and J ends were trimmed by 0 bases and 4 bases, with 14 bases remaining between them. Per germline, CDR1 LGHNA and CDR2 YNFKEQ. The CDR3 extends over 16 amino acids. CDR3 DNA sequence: TGTGCCAGCAGCCAAGATTCGTCGGTGGTCGCAGATACGCAGTATTTT. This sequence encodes CASSQDSSVVADTQYF.

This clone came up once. The CDR3 DNA is TGTGCCAGCAGTGAGAGGGGGGATGCCACTGAAGCTTTCTTT. Protein: CASSERGDATEAFF. This chain links TRBV6-1 with TRBJ1-1, with D tentatively TRBD1 (6 bases). This CDR3 contains 14 residues. Germline V gene sequence: CDR1 MNHNS, CDR2 SASEGT. V dropped 3 bases and J dropped 4 bases, with 12 bases sitting between them.

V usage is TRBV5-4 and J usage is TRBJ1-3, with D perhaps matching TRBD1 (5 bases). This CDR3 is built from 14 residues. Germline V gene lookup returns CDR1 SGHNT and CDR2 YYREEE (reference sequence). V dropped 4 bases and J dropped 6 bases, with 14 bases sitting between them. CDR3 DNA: TGTGCCAGCAGCCAGACGGGGGGGAAAAACACCATATATTTT. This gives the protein CASSQTGGKNTIYF.

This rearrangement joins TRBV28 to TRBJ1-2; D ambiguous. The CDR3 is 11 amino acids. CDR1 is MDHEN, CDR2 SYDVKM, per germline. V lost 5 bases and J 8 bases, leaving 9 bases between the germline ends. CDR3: CASSGGRGYTF. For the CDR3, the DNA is TGTGCCAGCAGTGGCGGCCGAGGCTACACCTTC.

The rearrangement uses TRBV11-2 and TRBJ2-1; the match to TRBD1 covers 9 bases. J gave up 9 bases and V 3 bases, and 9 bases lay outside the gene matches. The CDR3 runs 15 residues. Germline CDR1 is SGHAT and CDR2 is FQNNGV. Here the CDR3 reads CASSFRNRGRSEQFF. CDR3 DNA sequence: TGTGCCAGCAGCTTTCGGAACAGGGGGCGGAGTGAGCAGTTCTTC.

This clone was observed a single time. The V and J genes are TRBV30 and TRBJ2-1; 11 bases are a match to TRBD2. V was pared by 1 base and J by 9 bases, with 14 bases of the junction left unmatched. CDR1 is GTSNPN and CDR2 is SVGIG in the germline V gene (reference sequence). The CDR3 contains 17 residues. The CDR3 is CAWSALPLAGVGSEQFF. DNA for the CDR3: TGTGCCTGGAGTGCATTGCCACTAGCGGGAGTTGGTAGTGAGCAGTTCTTC.